One and the same sample provided the 14 T cell receptor beta chains below, sequenced in a study of CD8 T cells in ankylosing spondylitis. TCRdb reanalysed the 5' RACE reads using MiXCR and keeps one entry per CDR3 protein. The sample consists of around 180,000 distinct CDR3 sequences, 18% of them appearing once. Sequenced material: blood, either unsorted or a sorted T cell fraction (not recorded which). These receptors were taken from a male donor aged 5 to 29 with ankylosing spondylitis or in good health (not recorded which).

This clonotype turned up a few times. The rearrangement links TRBV20-1 to TRBJ2-1, with D perhaps matching TRBD2 (5 bases). V lost 1 base, J lost 1 base, and 14 bases lay in between. Germline V lookup: CDR1 DFQATT, CDR2 SNEGSKA (reference sequence). CDR3 length equals 16 residues. In nucleotides, the CDR3 is TGCAGTGCTAGAGCGCGGGTAACTAATTCCTACAATGAGCAGTTCTTC. Its translation: CSARARVTNSYNEQFF.

At least ten counts were recorded for this clonotype. V usage is TRBV5-1 and J usage is TRBJ1-2; D gene uncertain. The V gene's germline CDR1 is SGHRS and CDR2 YFSETQ. V was pared by 6 bases and J by 7 bases, with 19 bases between. The CDR3 sequence is 14 residues long. This CDR3 is CASNLVSLTSGYTF. CDR3 coding DNA: TGCGCCAGCAACCTAGTATCCCTGACGAGTGGCTACACCTTC.

This clonotype was counted at least ten times. The chain employs TRBV24-1 and TRBJ2-5; 11 nucleotides align to TRBD2. Germline CDR1 reads KGHDR; CDR2 reads SFDVKD. CDR3 length: 15 residues. The ends lost 4 bases at V and 3 bases at J; junction bases unmatched: 3. The CDR3 region has the DNA TGTGCCACCAGTGACGAACTAGCGGGAGAAGAGACCCAGTACTTC. It codes for CATSDELAGEETQYF.

The sample holds many counts of this clonotype. The J gene is TRBJ2-7, the V gene TRBV6-6; 8 positions agree with TRBD1. The J segment lost 4 bases and the V segment lost 8 bases, leaving 10 bases of the junction unmatched. This CDR3 contains 14 residues. The germline CDR1 and CDR2 sequences are MNHNY and SVGAGI (reference sequence). CDR3 nucleotides: TGTGCCAGCGGGGACGGACAGGGAAATTACGAGCAGTACTTC. Translation gives CASGDGQGNYEQYF.

This clonotype has ten or more counts. One junction end does not reproduce the germline sequence, and a read error may be involved. CDR3 in DNA: TGTGCCAGCAGTCTAGGGACCTACAATGAGCAGTTCTTC. As protein: CASSLGTYNEQFF. The chain combines TRBV5-1 with TRBJ2-1; D unresolved. The V gene's germline CDR1 is SGHRS and CDR2 YFSETQ. This CDR3 is built from 13 residues. Supplemented by reference TRBV5-1 and TRBJ2-1, the full variable domain reads KAGVTQTPRYLIKTRGQQVTLSCSPISGHRSVSWYQQTPGQGLQFLFEYFSETQRNKGNFPGRFSGRQFSNSRSEMNVSTLELGDSALYLCASSLGTYNEQFFGPGTRLTVL.

Ten or more counts support this clonotype. The J gene is TRBJ2-3, the V gene TRBV10-2; TRBD2 matches 14 bases. Germline assignment: CDR1 WSHSY and CDR2 SAAADI. Trimming removed 6 bases from V and 2 bases from J; junction bases left unmatched: 1. The CDR3 consists of 15 residues. CDR3 residues: CASRGLAGVTDTQYF. The CDR3 coding sequence is TGCGCCAGCAGGGGACTAGCGGGAGTCACAGATACGCAGTATTTT.

This clonotype was recorded at least ten times. The V call is TRBV20-1, the J call TRBJ2-2; TRBD1 matches at 7 bases. The CDR3 has 14 amino acids. In germline, CDR1 is DFQATT, CDR2 SNEGSKA (reference sequence). V gave up 0 bases and J gave up 3 bases; unmatched junction bases: 1. CDR3 bases: TGCAGTGCTAGAGATGGACAGGACACCGGGGAGCTGTTTTTT. It encodes CSARDGQDTGELFF.

The gene calls are TRBV20-1 and TRBJ2-1; TRBD2 matches 8 bases. Losses at the gene ends were 5 bases for V and 4 bases for J; bases not matched to a gene: 1. The CDR3 sequence is 12 residues long. Per the germline V gene, CDR1 is DFQATT and CDR2 is SNEGSKA (reference sequence). CDR3 protein: CSAQRGYNEQFF. In nucleotides, the CDR3 is TGCAGTGCTCAGCGGGGGTACAATGAGCAGTTCTTC.

This chain connects TRBV20-1 to TRBJ2-3; D might be TRBD2 (6 bases). Germline assignment: CDR1 DFQATT and CDR2 SNEGSKA (reference sequence). CDR3 length equals 13 residues. Between the trimmed V and J ends, which lost 5 bases and 6 bases, there was a span of 15 bases. CDR3 nucleotides: TGCAGTGCTCTAGCGCCCCTGAGGGATACGCAGTATTTT. Translated: CSALAPLRDTQYF.

V is TRBV18 and J is TRBJ2-1; no reliable D call. The CDR3 has 17 residues. Germline loops: CDR1 KGHSH, CDR2 LQKENI. Trimming shortened V by 0 bases and J by 1 base, and 13 bases separated the two germline ends. The CDR3 is CASSPPPGIPSYNEQFF. The CDR3 coding sequence is TGTGCCAGCTCACCACCGCCTGGAATCCCTTCCTACAATGAGCAGTTCTTC.

This sequence joins TRBV6-1 and TRBJ1-1, with 7 bases fitting TRBD1. This CDR3 comprises 15 residues. Germline CDR1 reads MNHNS; CDR2 reads SASEGT. V gave up 5 bases and J gave up 1 base; unmatched junction bases: 7. The CDR3 DNA reads as TGTGCCAGCAGTATCGCCGGGACAGCGAACACTGAAGCTTTCTTT. Residues: CASSIAGTANTEAFF.

This clonotype has a single count. This chain connects TRBV11-3 to TRBJ2-2, with D perhaps matching TRBD2 (5 bases). The CDR3 consists of 17 residues. Trimming pared 0 bases from V and 0 bases from J, leaving 11 bases between. CDR1 and CDR2 from the germline V gene are SGHNT and YENEEA. CDR3 region: CASSLDPVSANTGELFF. DNA for the CDR3: TGTGCCAGCAGCTTAGATCCGGTTAGCGCGAACACCGGGGAGCTGTTTTTT.

This clonotype was recorded at least ten times. The J gene is TRBJ2-2, the V gene TRBV10-3, with D hard to call. V was clipped by 10 bases and J by 11 bases, with 23 bases between them. This CDR3 contains 14 residues. The V gene's germline CDR1 is ENHRY and CDR2 SYGVKD. The CDR3 region is CATAERTIAGELFF. CDR3 sequence (DNA): TGTGCCACCGCTGAGCGTACCATCGCAGGAGAGCTGTTTTTT.

The chain carries TRBV20-1 and TRBJ2-1; 11 bases fit TRBD2. The CDR3 runs 18 residues. The germline V gene has CDR1 DFQATT and CDR2 SNEGSKA (reference sequence). With V trimmed by 1 base and J by 9 bases, 17 bases remained unmatched. The CDR3 sequence is CSARALIQTSGSPVEQFF. DNA of the CDR3: TGCAGTGCTAGAGCACTAATTCAAACTAGCGGGAGCCCAGTTGAGCAGTTCTTC.